This T cell receptor beta chain was found in a study of beta chain features in type 1 diabetes. The CDR3 spans 13 residues. Germline loops: CDR1 GTSNPN, CDR2 SVGIG (reference sequence). V lost 3 bases to trimming and J lost 10 bases, with 13 bases between them. This clone occurred a few times. The collection from each donor was one heparinised blood draw averaging roughly 100 mL. Since all of the isolated RNA was reverse transcribed, expressed TCRB transcripts were what got sequenced. TCRdb's table, derived via immunoSEQ multiplex PCR, lists solely in-frame clones and lacks some. The profile covers around 400,000 clones, with 10% to 15% appearing a single time and about 0.018% taken by the ten largest.

This clonotype was obtained from a man aged 18 to 29 in good health. The sample taken for sequencing was naive CD4+ T cells from blood. The gene calls are TRBV30 and TRBJ1-6, with a tentative D call TRBD1 (6 bases). The CDR3: CAWRGQSGSPLHF. The DNA of the CDR3 is TGTGCCTGGAGAGGACAGTCAGGATCACCCCTCCACTTT.